This T cell receptor beta chain was documented in a study of cytomegalovirus exposure and HLA in healthy donors. Study-wide points: TRBV6-2, TRBV6-3 and other indistinguishable V segments were excluded. TCR beta chain V- and J-gene trimming was linked, in a later analysis, to a missense variant in DCLRE1C. There were reportedly fewer N-insertions in an Asian-associated ancestry cluster than the roughly 700-donor mean, in a later analysis. Cytomegalovirus association was assigned to about 150 TCR beta chains.

A multiplex PCR was run with 60 Vbeta primers and 13 Jbeta primers. The method was immunoSEQ multiplex PCR; TCRdb's version includes in-frame clones alone and lacks a portion of them. This sample's table reports under 65,000 clones. Germline CDR1 reads SGHRS; CDR2 reads YFSETQ. Trimming took 1 base from V and 2 from J, leaving 6 bases between them. This CDR3 is 14 amino acids long. With respect to this clone: The antigen is unknown.

The sequenced sample was PBMCs. This clonotype originated in a woman between 35 and 50 years old in good health and CMV-seronegative. The chain employs TRBV5-1 and TRBJ2-2; the D is unclear. The CDR3 loop reads CASSLTVNTGELFF. As DNA, the CDR3 is TGCGCCAGCAGCTTGACAGTAAACACCGGGGAGCTGTTTTTT.